This T cell receptor (beta chain) was retrieved from a study of blood T cells in healthy people across ages. This CDR3 region has 14 residues. The ends were cut back, 4 bases at V and 6 bases at J, with 13 bases in the middle. Germline V gene lookup returns CDR1 MDHEN and CDR2 SYDVKM. Each sample had at least 7 million PBMCs isolated. A J-beta primer mix and a sample-barcoded 5' primer were used in a second PCR of about 7 to 12 cycles. TCRdb used MiXCR to reprocess the 5' RACE reads, holding one entry per CDR3 protein. Among some 940,000 distinct CDR3 sequences listed, 25% to 35% were seen once. These data also featured in a second study, about T cells of mothers and their children. That investigation notes: Three healthy Caucasian mothers, along with their six children, served as the donors. Random nucleotides (2-4) and sample barcodes were added by the M1S primer used in the second PCR.

Sequenced sample: blood. This TCR derives from a woman aged 40 to 50 in good health. The chain has TRBV28 and TRBJ2-1; a possible D gene is TRBD2 (6 bases). The DNA of the CDR3 is TGTGCCAGCAGTTGTGGGGGGAGACCCAATGAGCAGTTCTTC. Protein sequence: CASSCGGRPNEQFF.